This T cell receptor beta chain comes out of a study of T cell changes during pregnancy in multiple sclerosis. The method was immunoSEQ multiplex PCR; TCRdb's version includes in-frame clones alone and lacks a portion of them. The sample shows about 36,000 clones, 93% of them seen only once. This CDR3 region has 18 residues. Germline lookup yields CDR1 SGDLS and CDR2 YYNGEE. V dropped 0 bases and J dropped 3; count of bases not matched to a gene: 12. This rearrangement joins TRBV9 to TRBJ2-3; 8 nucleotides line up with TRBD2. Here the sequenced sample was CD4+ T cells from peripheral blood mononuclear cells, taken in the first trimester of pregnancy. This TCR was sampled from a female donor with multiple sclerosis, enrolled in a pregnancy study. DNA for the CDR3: TGTGCCAGCAGCGTAGAGATAGCGGGGAACTATAGGACAGATACGCAGTATTTT. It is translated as CASSVEIAGNYRTDTQYF. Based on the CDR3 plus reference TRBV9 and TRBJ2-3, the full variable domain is DSGVTQTPKHLITATGQRVTLRCSPRSGDLSVYWYQQSLDQGLQFLIQYYNGEERAKGNILERFSAQQFPDLHSELNLSSLELGDSALYFCASSVEIAGNYRTDTQYFGPGTRLTVL.